Shown below are 17 T cell receptor beta chains from a single sample sequenced in a study of shared clonotypes between healthy human individuals (dated by TCRdb to 2018 to 2020). CD8 naive samples were obtained by positive selection for CCR7 among CD45RO-negative cells, yielding a CD45RA+CCR7+ population from which TemRA cells were excluded. The library relied on the immunoSEQ multiplex PCR assay. TCRdb took over this immuneACCESS table, retaining in-frame rearrangements with V and J assigned. Such tables are incomplete; in checked studies, under half of the missing clones stem from an unresolved V gene, and the remainder is unexplained. A total of 550,000 to 750,000 clones appear in this sample, about 92% of them only once. In total, the top ten clones hold more than 20% of the sample. Sequences were obtained from naive CD8+ T cells sorted from blood. Taken with the paper, the label for cell subset or site translates to: CD45RA+CCR7+. The receptors were gathered from a man aged 25 to 40 in good health.

The chain couples TRBV29-1 to TRBJ2-7, with a possible D match to TRBD2 (6 bases). CDR3 length: 13 residues. CDR1 and CDR2 (germline): SQVTM, ANQGSEA. The V end was cut by 5 bases, the J end by 3 bases, with 14 bases between. The chain's CDR3 is CSVRSSGRYEQYF. The CDR3 DNA sequence: TGCAGCGTTCGAAGTAGCGGCCGCTACGAGCAGTACTTC.

This chain connects TRBV2 to TRBJ2-7; no clear D. V gave up 3 bases and J gave up 3 bases, with 12 bases separating them. The CDR3 spans 14 residues. Germline values: CDR1 SNHLY, CDR2 FYNNEI. CDR3 loop: CASSDLGVNYEQYF. CDR3 coding DNA: TGTGCCAGCAGTGATCTAGGAGTCAACTACGAGCAGTACTTC.

The V gene is TRBV7-6, the J gene TRBJ2-7; 8 bases agree with TRBD1. After removal of 1 base from V and 2 bases from J, the junction contained 7 bases not matched to a gene. CDR3 length: 16 amino acids. The germline V gene has CDR1 SGHVS and CDR2 FNYEAQ. For the CDR3, the DNA is TGTGCCAGCAGCTTAGGCTACAGGGGGTTCACCTACGAGCAGTACTTC. Its translation is CASSLGYRGFTYEQYF.

The J gene is TRBJ1-5, the V gene TRBV19; no clear D. CDR3 size: 16 residues. V was shortened by 5 bases and J by 1 base, with 15 bases between the two germline ends. Germline loops: CDR1 LNHDA, CDR2 SQIVND (reference sequence). DNA of the CDR3: TGTGCCAGTAGTCGCCCTTCGGCCGACAGCAATCAGCCCCAGCATTTT. It translates to CASSRPSADSNQPQHF. Variable domain in full (rest from reference TRBV19 and TRBJ1-5): DGGITQSPKYLFRKEGQNVTLSCEQNLNHDAMYWYRQDPGQGLRLIYYSQIVNDFQKGDIAEGYSVSREKKESFPLTVTSAQKNPTAFYLCASSRPSADSNQPQHFGDGTRLSIL.

The J gene is TRBJ2-7, the V gene TRBV5-8, with D perhaps TRBD2 (6 bases). Germline loops: CDR1 SGHTS, CDR2 YDEGEE. V lost 0 bases and J lost 3, with 16 bases in between. This CDR3 spans 16 amino acids. CDR3 DNA sequence: TGTGCCAGCAGCTTGGATATAGCGGAGGGCGTCTACGAGCAGTACTTC. Encoded protein: CASSLDIAEGVYEQYF.

V usage is TRBV4-1 and J usage is TRBJ2-5, with TRBD1 as a possible D gene (6 bases). This CDR3 is 14 amino acids long. The germline V and J ends were trimmed by 2 bases and 7 bases, with 14 bases remaining between them. The germline V gene has CDR1 MGHRA and CDR2 YSYEKL. The CDR3 sequence is CASSQIQGEGTQYF. The CDR3 DNA is TGCGCCAGCAGCCAAATACAGGGTGAAGGGACCCAGTACTTC.

A word on this clone: Other DNA sequences in the sample encode the same CDR3. The rearrangement joins TRBV6-5 to TRBJ1-1; the match to TRBD1 covers 7 bases. CDR3 length equals 14 residues. Germline CDR1 is MNHEY and CDR2 is SVGAGI. With 3 bases clipped from V and 1 base from J, the junction kept 2 bases outside the gene matches. The CDR3 nucleotides read TGTGCCAGCAGTTATCGACAGGGGAACACTGAAGCTTTCTTT. Translation: CASSYRQGNTEAFF.

The chain links TRBV11-2 to TRBJ1-1; a possible D gene is TRBD1 (5 bases). The CDR3 spans 14 residues. V lost 5 bases and J lost 6, with 16 bases in between. Germline V gives CDR1 SGHAT, CDR2 FQNNGV. The CDR3 is CASSISLGASEAFF. CDR3 coding DNA: TGTGCCAGCAGCATATCGTTAGGGGCGTCTGAAGCTTTCTTT.

The rearrangement links TRBV6-1 to TRBJ1-2; TRBD1 is a possible D gene (6 bases). Germline CDR1 MNHNS, CDR2 SASEGT. This CDR3 is built from 14 residues. V was shortened by 2 bases and J by 4 bases, with 11 bases between the two germline ends. In DNA, the CDR3 is TGTGCCAGCAGTGAAACGGGACACCTCTATGGCTACACCTTC. It is translated as CASSETGHLYGYTF.

The V call is TRBV7-9, the J call TRBJ2-1; D possibly matches TRBD1 or TRBD2 (5 bases each). The germline V gene encodes CDR1 SEHNR and CDR2 FQNEAQ (reference sequence). The V end lost 5 bases, the J end lost 10 bases, and 15 bases lay between the germline ends. The CDR3 extends over 13 amino acids. CDR3 region: CASSDTGRPEQFF. The CDR3 DNA sequence: TGTGCCAGCAGCGATACGGGACGGCCGGAGCAGTTCTTC.

This chain uses TRBV6-1 with TRBJ2-2, with 14 bases aligning to TRBD2. CDR3 length: 19 residues. Germline V lookup: CDR1 MNHNS, CDR2 SASEGT. V lost 3 bases, J lost 4 bases, and 10 bases stayed unmatched. CDR3 bases: TGTGCCAGCAGTGACCATGTAGGACTAGCGGGAGGACTCACCGGGGAGCTGTTTTTT. It encodes CASSDHVGLAGGLTGELFF.

The rearrangement uses TRBV6-6 and TRBJ1-4; D gene uncertain. V dropped 1 base and J dropped 8 bases, with 14 bases sitting between them. The CDR3 contains 15 residues. Germline CDR1 MNHNY, CDR2 SVGAGI (reference sequence). CDR3 region: CASSYYLMEGEKLFF. The CDR3 DNA sequence: TGTGCCAGCAGTTACTACCTGATGGAGGGCGAAAAACTGTTTTTT.

The chain carries TRBV28 and TRBJ2-1; TRBD2 is a possible D gene (5 bases). The V and J ends lost 6 bases and 0 bases respectively, with 15 bases between them. The CDR3 runs 16 residues. CDR1 MDHEN and CDR2 SYDVKM come from the germline V gene. CDR3 nucleotides: TGTGCCAGCAGGCGACCGTCTAGCAGCTCCTACAATGAGCAGTTCTTC. It encodes CASRRPSSSSYNEQFF.

The chain recombines TRBV7-9 with TRBJ1-2; no definite D call. V lost 5 bases to trimming and J lost 3 bases, with 13 bases between them. From germline, CDR1 is SEHNR and CDR2 FQNEAQ (reference sequence). The CDR3 runs 14 residues. The CDR3 nucleotides are TGTGCCAGCAGCCTCTACGGAGGCGACTATGGCTACACCTTC. This gives the protein CASSLYGGDYGYTF.

The CDR3 DNA reads as TGTGCCAGCAGCCCGCGCGACAGGGTCTACGAGCAGTACTTC. Amino acids: CASSPRDRVYEQYF. The chain couples TRBV7-6 to TRBJ2-7, with TRBD1 matching over 7 bases. The CDR3 sequence is 14 residues long. Germline lookup yields CDR1 SGHVS and CDR2 FNYEAQ. After removal of 5 bases from V and 3 bases from J, the junction contained 7 bases not matched to a gene.

Comment on this clone: Other DNA sequences in the same sample also yield this CDR3. J is TRBJ2-7 and V is TRBV11-2, with D possibly being TRBD1 (6 bases). This CDR3 is 13 amino acids long. V shed 1 base and J shed 3 bases, with 7 bases lying between them. Germline lookup yields CDR1 SGHAT and CDR2 FQNNGV. DNA of the CDR3: TGTGCCAGCAGCTTAGGGACAGACTACGAGCAGTACTTC. Amino acids: CASSLGTDYEQYF.

The chain recombines TRBV5-6 with TRBJ2-6; D ambiguous. The CDR3 spans 17 residues. Germline assignment: CDR1 SGHDT and CDR2 YYEEEE. V was pared by 6 bases and J by 1 base, with 17 bases between. The CDR3 region is CASIPLDLASGANVLTF. The CDR3 DNA reads TGTGCCAGCATCCCCCTGGACCTCGCTTCTGGGGCCAACGTCCTGACTTTC.